One sample yielded the 26 T cell receptor beta chains listed below, sequenced in a study of cytomegalovirus exposure and HLA in healthy donors. TCRdb's table, derived via immunoSEQ multiplex PCR, lists solely in-frame clones and lacks some. This sample has 200,000 to 250,000 clones; roughly 84% occur once, and the top ten carry more than 1.5%. The sequenced material came from PBMCs. The receptors shown here come from a woman aged 18 to 35 in good health and CMV-seropositive.

This clone has more than one count but fewer than ten. The V gene is TRBV10-1, the J gene TRBJ2-7; 8 bases agree with TRBD1. CDR3 length: 14 residues. The germline V gene encodes CDR1 WNHNN and CDR2 SYGVQD (reference sequence). J gave up 2 bases and V 7 bases, and 7 bases lay outside the gene matches. This chain's CDR3 is CASMGQVETYEQYF. As DNA, the CDR3 is TGCGCCAGCATGGGACAGGTCGAAACCTACGAGCAGTACTTC.

The gene calls are TRBV5-5 and TRBJ2-3, with 14 bases lining up with TRBD2. V lost 4 bases, J lost 3 bases, and 4 bases stayed unmatched. The CDR3 runs to 16 residues. CDR1 is SGHKS, CDR2 YYEKEE, per germline (reference sequence). In DNA form, the CDR3 reads TGTGCCAGCAGCCTGGGACTAGCGGGAGTGACAGATACGCAGTATTTT. Encoded protein: CASSLGLAGVTDTQYF.

This clone has a single count. This chain uses TRBV27 with TRBJ2-3, with TRBD1 matching 10 bases. CDR1 is MNHEY, CDR2 SMNVEV, per germline (reference sequence). V dropped 5 bases and J dropped 3; count of bases not matched to a gene: 2. CDR3 length: 14 amino acids. In DNA form, the CDR3 reads TGTGCCAGCAGTAGACAGGGGGCAACAGATACGCAGTATTTT. Its translation is CASSRQGATDTQYF.

V gene TRBV9 combines with J gene TRBJ2-5, with 10 bases identical to TRBD2. The CDR3 sequence is 15 residues long. V lost 3 bases and J lost 9; bases outside the gene matches: 11. Germline V gene sequence: CDR1 SGDLS, CDR2 YYNGEE. CDR3 nucleotides: TGTGCCAGCAGCGGGACTAGCGGAGGGACCCGGGCCCAGTACTTC. Translation: CASSGTSGGTRAQYF.

The gene calls are TRBV27 and TRBJ2-2; 8 positions match TRBD2. The CDR3 runs 13 residues. With V trimmed by 2 bases and J by 8 bases, 1 base remained unmatched. Germline loops: CDR1 MNHEY, CDR2 SMNVEV (reference sequence). The CDR3 spells CASSLGTRGELFF. The CDR3 nucleotides read TGTGCCAGCAGTTTAGGGACTAGAGGGGAGCTGTTTTTT.

In DNA form, the CDR3 reads TGTGCCTTGGAGTGGGGCCTAACATCAAGGGAGTTCTTC. Its translation is CALEWGLTSREFF. This chain joins TRBV30 and TRBJ2-1, with D perhaps TRBD1 (5 bases). The CDR3 length is 13 residues. Per the germline V gene, CDR1 is GTSNPN and CDR2 is SVGIG (reference sequence). Trimming removed 7 bases at V and 14 bases at J, with 24 bases between.

The CDR3 protein is CASSFFAGNVLTF. CDR3 coding DNA: TGTGCCAGCAGTTTCTTCGCAGGGAACGTCCTGACTTTC. The chain joins TRBV27 to TRBJ2-6; possible D gene TRBD1, 5 bases. Germline CDR1 and CDR2: MNHEY and SMNVEV (reference sequence). The CDR3 is 13 residues long. Trimming removed 3 bases from V and 10 bases from J, with 10 bases in between.

This chain uses TRBV19 with TRBJ1-1, with a weak D call TRBD1 (5 bases). The CDR3 consists of 15 residues. Germline CDR1 and CDR2: LNHDA and SQIVND (reference sequence). V lost 3 bases and J 4 bases, leaving 15 bases between the germline ends. CDR3 in amino acids: CASSISPGWGTEAFF. CDR3 bases: TGTGCCAGTAGTATCTCGCCAGGGTGGGGCACTGAAGCTTTCTTT.

V is TRBV4-2 and J is TRBJ2-3, with a possible D match to TRBD2 (5 bases). V was trimmed by 1 base and J by 3 bases, leaving 14 bases between them. The CDR3 has 16 residues. The V gene's germline CDR1 is LGHNA and CDR2 YNFKEQ. CDR3 loop: CASSQVIELATDTQYF. The CDR3 coding sequence is TGTGCCAGCAGCCAAGTTATCGAGCTAGCAACAGATACGCAGTATTTT.

The chain carries TRBV28 and TRBJ2-6, with D unresolved. Trimming removed 7 bases from V and 8 bases from J, with 15 bases in between. Germline lookup yields CDR1 MDHEN and CDR2 SYDVKM. This CDR3 has 14 residues. CDR3 nucleotides: TGTGCCAGCAAGCTCCCTATGGAGACCAACGTCCTGACTTTC. Amino acid sequence: CASKLPMETNVLTF.

V gene TRBV5-1 combines with J gene TRBJ2-5, with D possibly TRBD1 on 5 matching bases. This CDR3 is built from 14 residues. Trimming took 7 bases from V and 4 from J, leaving 17 bases between them. CDR1 and CDR2 from the germline V gene are SGHRS and YFSETQ. CDR3 protein: CASGVGRDRETQYF. The CDR3 nucleotides read TGCGCCAGCGGGGTAGGCAGGGATCGAGAGACCCAGTACTTC.

J is TRBJ1-2 and V is TRBV11-2; 7 bases align to TRBD1. The CDR3 extends over 14 amino acids. The germline gives CDR1 SGHAT, CDR2 FQNNGV. V trimming: 5 bases; J trimming: 6 bases; junction bases outside the gene matches: 9. This chain's CDR3 is CASSKDRLSDGYTF. The CDR3, as DNA: TGTGCCAGCAGCAAGGACAGGCTGTCAGATGGCTACACCTTC. The full variable domain, with the rest looked up from reference TRBV11-2 and TRBJ1-2, is EAGVAQSPRYKIIEKRQSVAFWCNPISGHATLYWYQQILGQGPKLLIQFQNNGVVDDSQLPKDRFSAERLKGVDSTLKIQPAKLEDSAVYLCASSKDRLSDGYTFGSGTRLTVV.

The chain employs TRBV7-6 and TRBJ2-3; 7 bases match TRBD2. Germline values: CDR1 SGHVS, CDR2 FNYEAQ. With V trimmed by 2 bases and J by 3 bases, 11 bases remained unmatched. This CDR3 contains 17 residues. CDR3 bases: TGTGCCAGCAGCTTATCACCAACCGGGAGGCGGACAGATACGCAGTATTTT. Its translation: CASSLSPTGRRTDTQYF. The full variable domain, with the rest looked up from reference TRBV7-6 and TRBJ2-3, is GAGVSQSPRYKVTKRGQDVALRCDPISGHVSLYWYRQALGQGPEFLTYFNYEAQQDKSGLPNDRFSAERPEGSISTLTIQRTEQRDSAMYRCASSLSPTGRRTDTQYFGPGTRLTVL.

The V call is TRBV7-9, the J call TRBJ1-2; 9 nucleotides agree with TRBD1. Per the germline V gene, CDR1 is SEHNR and CDR2 is FQNEAQ (reference sequence). Trimming took 4 bases from V and 8 from J; bases not matched to a gene: 17. This CDR3 region has 17 residues. The CDR3 sequence is CASSSKWDRERIMGYTF. Written as DNA, the CDR3 is TGTGCCAGCAGCTCAAAATGGGACAGGGAACGAATTATGGGCTACACCTTC.

The gene calls are TRBV10-2 and TRBJ2-2; the match to TRBD2 covers 15 bases. The CDR3 consists of 22 residues. Germline V gives CDR1 WSHSY, CDR2 SAAADI. The V segment lost 0 bases and the J segment 5 bases; nucleotides outside the gene matches: 16. The CDR3 is CASSESLGLWTSGRAGTGELFF. CDR3 in DNA: TGCGCCAGCAGTGAGTCGCTAGGATTATGGACTAGCGGGAGGGCCGGGACCGGGGAGCTGTTTTTT.

The chain employs TRBV27 and TRBJ2-3; 9 bases are a match to TRBD2. There are 16 residues in the CDR3. The germline gives CDR1 MNHEY, CDR2 SMNVEV (reference sequence). V was pared by 4 bases and J by 0 bases, with 5 bases of the junction left unmatched. This CDR3 is CASSSGLAVSTDTQYF. CDR3 DNA sequence: TGTGCCAGCAGTTCGGGACTAGCTGTGAGCACAGATACGCAGTATTTT.

The gene calls are TRBV27 and TRBJ2-3, with D possibly being TRBD1 (5 bases). The germline V gene encodes CDR1 MNHEY and CDR2 SMNVEV (reference sequence). V was cut by 5 bases and J by 4 bases, with 13 bases left in between. The CDR3 runs to 14 residues. CDR3 protein: CASSVTGRSDTQYF. Here the CDR3 DNA reads TGTGCCAGCAGTGTCACAGGCCGGTCAGATACGCAGTATTTT.

This chain joins TRBV28 and TRBJ2-7, with 14 positions matching TRBD2. V shed 3 bases, J shed 4 bases, and the junction held 11 bases outside the gene matches. Germline CDR1 and CDR2: MDHEN and SYDVKM. The CDR3 is 18 amino acids. The CDR3 region has the DNA TGTGCCAGCAGTTTCGATACACCAGGGACTAGCGGGAGTTACGAGCAGTACTTC. It yields the protein CASSFDTPGTSGSYEQYF.

This rearrangement joins TRBV4-2 to TRBJ1-5; D is possibly TRBD1 (6 bases). This CDR3 is built from 15 residues. The V end lost 0 bases, the J end lost 4 bases, and 10 bases lay between the germline ends. Germline CDR1 LGHNA, CDR2 YNFKEQ. In DNA, the CDR3 is TGTGCCAGCAGCCAAGAAAGGACAGTTAATCAGCCCCAGCATTTT. Translated, it gives CASSQERTVNQPQHF.

The chain uses TRBV5-4 and TRBJ2-2, with 8 bases that match TRBD1. This CDR3 has 14 residues. From germline, CDR1 is SGHNT and CDR2 YYREEE (reference sequence). Trimming took 4 bases from V and 4 from J; bases not matched to a gene: 3. CDR3 bases: TGTGCCAGCAGCACGGACAGGGTCACCGGGGAGCTGTTTTTT. Encoded protein: CASSTDRVTGELFF.

This clone has just a few counts. This chain connects TRBV12-5 to TRBJ1-1; D might be TRBD1 (6 bases). The CDR3 runs 14 residues. V lost 3 bases, J lost 11 bases, and 19 bases lay in between. CDR1 is LGHNT and CDR2 is FRNRAP in the germline V gene. CDR3 sequence: CASGFTGQPRGAFF. The CDR3 coding sequence is TGTGCTAGTGGTTTTACCGGACAGCCTCGAGGGGCTTTCTTT.

The chain links TRBV7-4 to TRBJ1-5; D is undetermined. Germline V gene sequence: CDR1 SGHVT, CDR2 SQSDAQ. V lost 1 base and J lost 4, with 11 bases in between. The CDR3 loop spans 15 amino acids. The CDR3 protein is CASSLGGPRNQPQHF. CDR3 bases: TGTGCCAGCAGCTTAGGAGGGCCAAGGAATCAGCCCCAGCATTTT.

This clone was found once. The rearrangement uses TRBV27 and TRBJ2-7; D possibly corresponds to TRBD1 (7 bases). V lost 2 bases and J 0 bases, leaving 11 bases between the germline ends. The CDR3 runs 15 residues. Germline V gives CDR1 MNHEY, CDR2 SMNVEV (reference sequence). The CDR3 spells CASSLAQGGSYEQYF. The DNA of the CDR3 is TGTGCCAGCAGTTTAGCCCAGGGGGGCTCCTACGAGCAGTACTTC.

In this sample, this clone turned up once. V usage is TRBV6-1 and J usage is TRBJ2-7; D unclear. Germline V CDR1 and CDR2: MNHNS, SASEGT. The CDR3 covers 10 residues. CDR3 loop: CASASYEQYF. CDR3 in DNA: TGTGCTTCAGCGTCCTACGAGCAGTACTTC.

The J gene is TRBJ1-2, the V gene TRBV21-1. TRBV21-1 is annotated as a pseudogene. The CDR3 has 18 amino acids. The CDR3: CASSKLKATERGFYGYTF. In DNA form, the CDR3 reads TGTGCCAGCAGCAAACTTAAAGCTACGGAACGAGGGTTCTATGGCTACACCTTC.

V is TRBV7-2 and J is TRBJ2-7, with D perhaps TRBD1 (5 bases). V lost 5 bases and J 3 bases, leaving 11 bases between the germline ends. Germline CDR1 SGHTA, CDR2 FQGNSA. This CDR3 is built from 13 residues. The CDR3 protein is CASSPTAFYEQYF. The CDR3 DNA follows: TGTGCCAGCAGCCCGACAGCCTTCTACGAGCAGTACTTC.